Each of the 26 T cell receptor beta chains below was sequenced from the same sample in a study of blood T cells in healthy people across ages. The use of a sample-barcoded 5' primer and a J-beta primer mix characterized a second PCR of roughly 7 to 11 cycles. TCRdb independently ran MiXCR on the 5' RACE reads; one entry per CDR3 protein. This sample has some 710,000 distinct CDR3 sequences, with about 47% found just once. The sequenced sample was blood. All receptors come from a man older than 75 in good health.

This clonotype was seen a handful of times. The genes are TRBV12-3 or TRBV12-4 and TRBJ2-1; 9 positions match TRBD2. This CDR3 is 16 amino acids long. The J segment lost 5 bases and the V segment lost 0 bases, leaving 5 bases of the junction unmatched. Here the CDR3 DNA reads TGTGCCAGCAGTTTAGCGGGGGGACTAGCCAACAATGAGCAGTTCTTC. Amino acids: CASSLAGGLANNEQFF.

This chain links TRBV4-2 with TRBJ1-6; the D is unclear. From germline, CDR1 is LGHNA and CDR2 YNFKEQ. V lost 1 base and J lost 8, with 15 bases in between. CDR3 length: 16 amino acids. The CDR3 DNA reads TGTGCCAGCAGCCAAGCTCATCCGGGGAAGGATTCACCCCTCCACTTT. It yields the protein CASSQAHPGKDSPLHF.

The chain links TRBV10-3 to TRBJ2-2; no reliable D call. The CDR3 length is 16 residues. The ends were cut back, 2 bases at V and 5 bases at J, with 15 bases in the middle. Germline values: CDR1 ENHRY, CDR2 SYGVKD. This CDR3 is CAISELKHTVTGELFF. CDR3 DNA: TGTGCCATCAGTGAGCTCAAACATACAGTGACCGGGGAGCTGTTTTTT.

This chain uses TRBV7-2 with TRBJ2-3; 13 bases match TRBD2. The CDR3 length is 19 residues. V was clipped by 1 base and J by 0 bases; unmatched bases: 7. From germline, CDR1 is SGHTA and CDR2 FQGNSA. The CDR3 DNA is TGTGCCAGCAGCTTAGTGAGACTAGCGGGAGGCCCTAGCACAGATACGCAGTATTTT. Its translation: CASSLVRLAGGPSTDTQYF.

This chain connects TRBV20-1 to TRBJ2-1; D perhaps matches TRBD1 (5 bases). CDR1 DFQATT and CDR2 SNEGSKA come from the germline V gene (reference sequence). The CDR3 covers 15 residues. V shed 5 bases and J shed 0 bases, with 14 bases lying between them. Here the CDR3 DNA reads TGCAGTGCTTCGTGGGGCCACAGCTCCTACAATGAGCAGTTCTTC. Its translation: CSASWGHSSYNEQFF.

This clonotype was detected a few times. Written as DNA, the CDR3 is TGTGCCAGCAGCTTAGCGCGGACAGGGGGCGATGGCTACACCTTC. It encodes CASSLARTGGDGYTF. V and J are TRBV7-9 and TRBJ1-2, with 11 nucleotides matching TRBD1. Losses at the gene ends were 0 bases for V and 6 bases for J; bases not matched to a gene: 3. CDR1 is SEHNR, CDR2 FQNEAQ, per germline (reference sequence). The CDR3 extends over 15 amino acids.

The genes are TRBV3-1 and TRBJ2-4; 10 bases are shared with TRBD1. The end of the DNA fits TRBJ2-7 better, so the J call may be wrong. This CDR3 contains 15 residues. CDR1 LGHDT and CDR2 YNNKEL come from the germline V gene (reference sequence). CDR3 loop: CASSWRGTGVLEQYF. CDR3 nucleotides: TGTGCCAGCAGCTGGCGCGGGACAGGGGTACTCGAGCAGTACTTC.

This chain uses TRBV6-6 with TRBJ2-7; D is perhaps TRBD1 (5 bases). Germline V lookup: CDR1 MNHNY, CDR2 SVGAGI (reference sequence). This CDR3 contains 12 residues. Trimming took off 6 bases at V and 5 bases at J, with 11 bases between the two ends. This CDR3 is CASRDIGDEQYF. CDR3 nucleotides: TGTGCCAGCAGGGACATTGGCGACGAGCAGTACTTC.

This clonotype has only a few counts. The chain couples TRBV4-3 to TRBJ2-7; no definite D call. CDR1 and CDR2 from the germline V gene are LGHNA and YSLEER. The CDR3 is 13 amino acids. V gave up 2 bases and J gave up 0 bases, with 5 bases separating them. CDR3 region: CASSQQDSYEQYF. CDR3 DNA sequence: TGCGCCAGCAGCCAACAGGACTCCTACGAGCAGTACTTC.

The CDR3 DNA reads as TGTGCCAGCAGTTACTCGACTAGCGGGAGGGGTGAGCAGTACTTC. It yields the protein CASSYSTSGRGEQYF. J is TRBJ2-5 and V is TRBV6-2 or TRBV6-3, with 14 bases lining up with TRBD2. V shed 0 bases and J 11 bases; nucleotides not matched to a gene: 5. The CDR3 has 15 amino acids. Germline CDR1 MNHEY, CDR2 SVGEGT.

The chain joins TRBV29-1 to TRBJ1-4; D might be TRBD1 (6 bases). Looked up from germline, CDR1 is SQVTM and CDR2 is ANQGSEA. Trimming stripped 0 bases from V and 10 bases from J, with 15 bases between. The CDR3 runs to 14 residues. The CDR3 bases are TGCAGCGTTGAAGATGGAACAGGGATTGGAAAACTGTTTTTT. The encoded protein is CSVEDGTGIGKLFF.

For the CDR3, the DNA is TGTGCCAGCAGCGTAGGGGACAGGGGACAAGAGACCCAGTACTTC. Protein sequence: CASSVGDRGQETQYF. The rearrangement joins TRBV9 to TRBJ2-5; 10 bases agree with TRBD1. Trimming removed 0 bases from V and 2 bases from J; junction bases left unmatched: 1. The CDR3 sequence is 15 residues long. Germline lookup yields CDR1 SGDLS and CDR2 YYNGEE.

The chain's CDR3 is CATWGRGQVTYEQYF. The CDR3 DNA reads as TGCGCCACCTGGGGGAGAGGACAGGTAACCTACGAGCAGTACTTC. The rearrangement uses TRBV10-2 and TRBJ2-7; 7 nucleotides line up with TRBD1. Per germline, CDR1 WSHSY and CDR2 SAAADI. CDR3 length: 15 residues. Trimming cost V 10 bases and J 2 bases; bases outside gene matches: 14.

This clonotype has at least ten counts. The J gene is TRBJ2-5, the V gene TRBV5-1; TRBD1 or TRBD2 may be the D gene (5 bases each). The CDR3 is made up of 15 amino acids. V lost 4 bases to trimming and J lost 1 base, with 14 bases between them. Germline-derived CDR1 and CDR2 are SGHRS and YFSETQ. The CDR3: CASSRTGPFQETQYF. The CDR3 nucleotides read TGCGCCAGCAGCCGGACGGGGCCCTTCCAAGAGACCCAGTACTTC.

The rearrangement joins TRBV12-3 or TRBV12-4 to TRBJ2-7; TRBD2 matches 7 bases. Judging by the DNA end, TRBJ2-5 fits better; the J call may be wrong. The CDR3 has 15 amino acids. The CDR3 sequence is CASSLLAGKAETQYF. DNA for the CDR3: TGTGCCAGCAGTTTGTTAGCGGGCAAAGCGGAGACCCAGTACTTC.

With regard to this clonotype: An end of the junction differs from the germline gene, which may be a read error. The V and J genes are TRBV7-3 and TRBJ1-6; D gene unclear. The V gene's germline CDR1 is SGHTA and CDR2 FQGTGA. The length of the CDR3 is 15 residues. Here the CDR3 DNA reads TGTGCCAGCAGCTTGGATAGCTCCTATAATTCACCCCCCCACTTT. It codes for CASSLDSSYNSPPHF.

This rearrangement joins TRBV7-2 to TRBJ2-7; 9 bases align to TRBD2. The CDR3 totals 14 residues. With 5 bases clipped from V and 5 bases from J, the junction kept 7 bases outside the gene matches. Germline CDR1 and CDR2: SGHTA and FQGNSA. The CDR3 nucleotides are TGTGCCAGCAGCCGTTATAGCGGGAGAGACGAGCAGTACTTC. This gives the protein CASSRYSGRDEQYF.

The DNA for the CDR3 is TGTGCCAGCAGCTTAGTACCGGGTTTTGATTCACCCCTCCACTTT. This gives the protein CASSLVPGFDSPLHF. The chain couples TRBV7-2 to TRBJ1-6; no reliable D call. Between the trimmed V and J ends, which lost 1 base and 8 bases, there was a span of 12 bases. The length of the CDR3 is 15 residues. Looked up from germline, CDR1 is SGHTA and CDR2 is FQGNSA.

This clonotype was counted only a few times. This chain uses TRBV28 with TRBJ2-3, with 8 bases fitting TRBD2. The CDR3 spans 15 residues. Germline trimming cut 6 bases from V and 6 bases from J; bases unmatched to any gene: 11. The germline gives CDR1 MDHEN, CDR2 SYDVKM. CDR3: CASSFGLAFGDTQYF. CDR3 sequence (DNA): TGTGCCAGCAGCTTCGGACTAGCCTTTGGGGATACGCAGTATTTT.

The genes are TRBV7-2 and TRBJ2-7; maybe TRBD2 (6 bases). Per germline, CDR1 SGHTA and CDR2 FQGNSA. The ends were cut back, 5 bases at V and 7 bases at J, with 27 bases in the middle. The CDR3 has 17 amino acids. The CDR3 protein is CASSIYGRRGSYNEQYF. CDR3 bases: TGTGCCAGCAGCATTTACGGGAGACGCGGCTCCTACAATGAGCAGTACTTC.

This clonotype was detected only a few times. The chain recombines TRBV20-1 with TRBJ1-6; D perhaps matches TRBD1 (5 bases). Germline V gene lookup returns CDR1 DFQATT and CDR2 SNEGSKA (reference sequence). The CDR3 covers 15 residues. V lost 6 bases and J 10 bases, leaving 22 bases between the germline ends. In DNA form, the CDR3 reads TGCAGTGCCACTGGACGGGGGGGTATGGTGTCACCCCTCCACTTT. It encodes CSATGRGGMVSPLHF.

The V and J genes are TRBV3-1 and TRBJ1-6, with 9 bases aligning to TRBD1. Germline V gene lookup returns CDR1 LGHDT and CDR2 YNNKEL (reference sequence). Unmatched junction bases numbered 9, after V lost 1 base and J lost 14 bases. The CDR3 extends over 15 amino acids. The CDR3, as DNA: TGTGCCAGCAGCCAAGCGGACAGGGGCATGTTGGCCCTCCACTTT. Protein: CASSQADRGMLALHF.

The gene calls are TRBV29-1 and TRBJ1-1; no reliable D call. Trimming stripped 0 bases from V and 0 bases from J, with 5 bases between. CDR3 length: 13 amino acids. In germline, CDR1 is SQVTM, CDR2 ANQGSEA. In nucleotides, the CDR3 is TGCAGCGTTGAAGACCACCTGAACACTGAAGCTTTCTTT. It yields the protein CSVEDHLNTEAFF.

The DNA of the CDR3 is TGCAGTGCAAGTTCTAGCGGGGGGGCAAGCTCCTACAATGAGCAGTTCTTC. Translated: CSASSSGGASSYNEQFF. This chain joins TRBV20-1 and TRBJ2-1; 12 positions match TRBD2. V was clipped by 6 bases and J by 0 bases; unmatched bases: 9. CDR3 length equals 17 residues. Germline V gene sequence: CDR1 DFQATT, CDR2 SNEGSKA (reference sequence).

The rearrangement uses TRBV7-3 and TRBJ2-1, with 8 positions matching TRBD2. Trimming removed 5 bases from V and 3 bases from J; junction bases left unmatched: 6. Germline lookup yields CDR1 SGHTA and CDR2 FQGTGA. The CDR3 is 15 residues long. The CDR3 is CASSPGGGLYNEQFF. The CDR3 DNA follows: TGTGCCAGCAGCCCGGGGGGGGGGCTCTACAATGAGCAGTTCTTC.

The V gene is TRBV3-1, the J gene TRBJ2-7, with D perhaps matching TRBD1 (6 bases). There are 16 residues in the CDR3. Germline loops: CDR1 LGHDT, CDR2 YNNKEL (reference sequence). Trimming shortened V by 2 bases and J by 0 bases, and 14 bases separated the two germline ends. CDR3 in DNA: TGTGCCAGCAGCCAAACACCGGGACACCGCTCCTACGAGCAGTACTTC. Its translation: CASSQTPGHRSYEQYF.